A single sample gave rise to the 29 T cell receptor beta chains below, sequenced in a study of cytomegalovirus exposure and HLA in healthy donors. With 60 Vbeta and 13 Jbeta primers, the PCR was carried out. Sequenced by immunoSEQ multiplex PCR; TCRdb stores in-frame clones only, minus some. The top ten clones hold approximately 2.3% of a sample with roughly 160,000 clones, approximately 72% of them seen once. The sample was PBMCs. The receptors derive from a female donor in good health and CMV-seronegative.

The gene calls are TRBV7-8 and TRBJ2-6; D gene uncertain. Per the germline V gene, CDR1 is SGHVS and CDR2 is FQNEAQ. The CDR3 has 17 residues. Deletions cut 2 bases from V and 0 bases from J, with 11 bases between. The CDR3 sequence is CASSLPSRDSGANVLTF. CDR3 coding DNA: TGTGCCAGCAGCTTACCTTCACGAGACTCTGGGGCCAACGTCCTGACTTTC.

The chain employs TRBV7-9 and TRBJ2-1; D is unresolved. V dropped 2 bases and J dropped 10 bases, with 18 bases sitting between them. The CDR3 totals 15 residues. Germline CDR1 reads SEHNR; CDR2 reads FQNEAQ (reference sequence). This chain's CDR3 is CASSLTQTPLWEQFF. CDR3 nucleotides: TGTGCCAGCAGCTTAACACAAACCCCTCTTTGGGAGCAGTTCTTC.

The chain couples TRBV28 to TRBJ1-2; TRBD1 matches at 10 bases. Germline CDR1 is MDHEN and CDR2 is SYDVKM. The length of the CDR3 is 15 residues. With V trimmed by 8 bases and J by 2 bases, 8 bases remained unmatched. For the CDR3, the DNA is TGTGCCAGCGGCCTCCCGGGACAGGGGAACTATGGCTACACCTTC. Translation gives CASGLPGQGNYGYTF.

Of note for this clone: The identical CDR3 is also encoded by other nucleotide sequences in the sample. The V call is TRBV6-5, the J call TRBJ2-3; D is undetermined. This CDR3 has 13 amino acids. Germline values: CDR1 MNHEY, CDR2 SVGAGI. The ends were cut back, 2 bases at V and 7 bases at J, with 10 bases in the middle. CDR3 loop: CASSYTTRHTQYF. CDR3 in DNA: TGTGCCAGCAGTTACACGACTCGTCATACGCAGTATTTT.

This clone was observed a few times. The rearrangement links TRBV15 to TRBJ1-5; D might be TRBD1 (5 bases). The CDR3 loop spans 14 amino acids. V lost 5 bases and J 7 bases, leaving 15 bases between the germline ends. Germline lookup yields CDR1 LNHNV and CDR2 YYDKDF (reference sequence). The CDR3 nucleotides read TGTGCCACCAGCCGCGGGACCAAGGGGCAGCCCCAGCATTTT. It is translated as CATSRGTKGQPQHF.

The chain carries TRBV5-1 and TRBJ1-2; 7 bases are a match to TRBD1. The J segment lost 3 bases and the V segment lost 4 bases, leaving 6 bases of the junction unmatched. Germline assignment: CDR1 SGHRS and CDR2 YFSETQ. The CDR3 consists of 14 residues. CDR3 sequence (DNA): TGCGCCAGCAGCCTCGACAGGGACTACTATGGCTACACCTTC. Its protein product is CASSLDRDYYGYTF.

V usage is TRBV9 and J usage is TRBJ1-3; D may be TRBD1 (6 bases). V lost 3 bases to trimming and J lost 6 bases, with 16 bases between them. Germline CDR1 reads SGDLS; CDR2 reads YYNGEE. CDR3 length equals 15 residues. The CDR3 region has the DNA TGTGCCAGCAGCGCCGGCGGGGGCAGCTTAAACACCATATATTTT. Its translation is CASSAGGGSLNTIYF. Complete variable domain (other parts from reference TRBV9 and TRBJ1-3): DSGVTQTPKHLITATGQRVTLRCSPRSGDLSVYWYQQSLDQGLQFLIQYYNGEERAKGNILERFSAQQFPDLHSELNLSSLELGDSALYFCASSAGGGSLNTIYFGEGSWLTVV.

The gene calls are TRBV5-4 and TRBJ2-3; 11 bases fit TRBD2. From germline, CDR1 is SGHNT and CDR2 YYREEE (reference sequence). The CDR3 loop spans 15 amino acids. The ends lost 3 bases at V and 6 bases at J; junction bases unmatched: 6. DNA of the CDR3: TGTGCCAGCAGCTCCGGGACTAGCGGAACTGATACGCAGTATTTT. Protein sequence: CASSSGTSGTDTQYF. The whole variable domain, remainder taken from reference TRBV5-4 and TRBJ2-3, is ETGVTQSPTHLIKTRGQQVTLRCSSQSGHNTVSWYQQALGQGPQFIFQYYREEENGRGNFPPRFSGLQFPNYSSELNVNALELDDSALYLCASSSGTSGTDTQYFGPGTRLTVL.

This rearrangement joins TRBV30 to TRBJ2-3, with D possibly being TRBD1 (6 bases). The CDR3 runs 15 residues. The V end was cut by 5 bases, the J end by 5 bases, with 20 bases between. CDR1 and CDR2 (germline): GTSNPN, SVGIG (reference sequence). The CDR3 protein is CAWAPPVRGLDTQYF. For the CDR3, the DNA is TGTGCCTGGGCCCCTCCGGTGAGGGGGTTAGATACGCAGTATTTT.

The chain carries TRBV7-2 and TRBJ1-6, with D uncertain. V lost 5 bases to trimming and J lost 11 bases, with 10 bases between them. The CDR3 is 12 amino acids. Germline V gene data show CDR1 as SGHTA and CDR2 as FQGNSA. CDR3 in DNA: TGTGCCAGCAGCCAGGAATGGGCACCCCTCCACTTT. As protein: CASSQEWAPLHF. Variable domain in full (rest from reference TRBV7-2 and TRBJ1-6): GAGVSQSPSNKVTEKGKDVELRCDPISGHTALYWYRQSLGQGLEFLIYFQGNSAPDKSGLPSDRFSAERTGGSVSTLTIQRTQQEDSAVYLCASSQEWAPLHFGNGTRLTVT.

The CDR3 spells CASSLWGAGNTIYF. CDR3 nucleotides: TGTGCCAGCAGCTTGTGGGGGGCTGGAAACACCATATATTTT. The gene calls are TRBV5-4 and TRBJ1-3; maybe TRBD1 (5 bases). The V gene lost 1 base and the J gene lost 2 bases, with 7 bases spanning the gap. The germline CDR1 and CDR2 sequences are SGHNT and YYREEE (reference sequence). This CDR3 is built from 14 residues.

The V gene is TRBV6-6, the J gene TRBJ2-7, with 7 bases lining up with TRBD2. Germline V gene sequence: CDR1 MNHNY, CDR2 SVGAGI (reference sequence). There are 14 residues in the CDR3. V was pared by 6 bases and J by 0 bases, with 5 bases of the junction left unmatched. CDR3 region: CASRSGESSYEQYF. CDR3 DNA sequence: TGTGCCAGCAGGAGCGGGGAGAGCTCCTACGAGCAGTACTTC.

The genes are TRBV7-9 and TRBJ1-2; 7 bases line up with TRBD1. The CDR3 sequence is 18 residues long. The germline V gene has CDR1 SEHNR and CDR2 FQNEAQ (reference sequence). V lost 4 bases, J lost 2 bases, and 16 bases stayed unmatched. CDR3 DNA: TGTGCCAGCAGCTCGCTAGCGGGACAGCGTTTACCAAACTATGGCTACACCTTC. This translates into CASSSLAGQRLPNYGYTF.

The chain joins TRBV7-3 to TRBJ2-2; D uncertain. Per the germline V gene, CDR1 is SGHTA and CDR2 is FQGTGA. The CDR3 spans 14 residues. Between the trimmed V and J ends, which lost 5 bases and 2 bases, there was a span of 9 bases. The CDR3 coding sequence is TGTGCCAGCAGCCCCACCGGTAACACCGGGGAGCTGTTTTTT. Protein product: CASSPTGNTGELFF.

J is TRBJ1-4 and V is TRBV5-1; 11 nucleotides align to TRBD1. After removal of 4 bases from V and 10 bases from J, the junction contained 6 bases not matched to a gene. In germline, CDR1 is SGHRS, CDR2 YFSETQ. The CDR3 is made up of 14 amino acids. CDR3 sequence reads: CASSGGQGAGKLFF. The CDR3 DNA is TGCGCCAGCAGCGGCGGACAGGGGGCGGGAAAACTGTTTTTT.

This chain connects TRBV9 to TRBJ1-2, with TRBD1 as a possible D gene (6 bases). Per germline, CDR1 SGDLS and CDR2 YYNGEE. The CDR3 consists of 14 residues. Trimming cost V 4 bases and J 3 bases, with 13 bases left between them. The CDR3 DNA is TGTGCCAGCAGCTCGAGCGGGGGCGACTATGGCTACACCTTC. It codes for CASSSSGGDYGYTF.

The CDR3 sequence is CASSPAGGATYTF. As DNA, the CDR3 is TGCGCCAGCAGCCCCGCAGGGGGCGCAACCTACACCTTC. This chain joins TRBV4-3 and TRBJ1-2; 8 bases fit TRBD1. CDR1 is LGHNA and CDR2 is YSLEER in the germline V gene. The CDR3 spans 13 residues. Losses at the gene ends were 4 bases for V and 10 bases for J; bases not matched to a gene: 8.

This chain uses TRBV5-1 with TRBJ2-7; the match to TRBD1 covers 7 bases. Germline trimming cut 8 bases from V and 3 bases from J; bases unmatched to any gene: 8. Germline CDR1 SGHRS, CDR2 YFSETQ. This CDR3 has 13 residues. CDR3: CASSGTEVYEQYF. The CDR3 DNA sequence: TGCGCCAGTTCTGGGACAGAAGTCTACGAGCAGTACTTC. Variable domain in full (rest from reference TRBV5-1 and TRBJ2-7): KAGVTQTPRYLIKTRGQQVTLSCSPISGHRSVSWYQQTPGQGLQFLFEYFSETQRNKGNFPGRFSGRQFSNSRSEMNVSTLELGDSALYLCASSGTEVYEQYFGPGTRLTVT.

This chain links TRBV19 with TRBJ2-3, with unresolved D. CDR1 is LNHDA and CDR2 is SQIVND in the germline V gene (reference sequence). CDR3 length equals 14 residues. Trimming took 5 bases from V and 2 from J, leaving 11 bases between them. Here the CDR3 DNA reads TGTGCCAGTAGTGGTCGGCAGGACACAGATACGCAGTATTTT. Its protein product is CASSGRQDTDTQYF.

V and J are TRBV14 and TRBJ2-3, with 14 bases fitting TRBD2. V trimming: 2 bases; J trimming: 3 bases; junction bases outside the gene matches: 7. The length of the CDR3 is 18 residues. The V gene's germline CDR1 is SGHDN and CDR2 FVKESK. DNA of the CDR3: TGTGCCAGCAGCCAAATTGGGACTAGCGGGAGCAGGACAGATACGCAGTATTTT. It yields the protein CASSQIGTSGSRTDTQYF.

J is TRBJ2-5 and V is TRBV7-9; TRBD2 matches 9 bases. CDR3 length equals 16 residues. Germline trimming cut 2 bases from V and 1 base from J; bases unmatched to any gene: 5. Germline V CDR1 and CDR2: SEHNR, FQNEAQ (reference sequence). CDR3 protein: CASSLWAGGLQETQYF. CDR3 coding DNA: TGTGCCAGCAGCTTATGGGCGGGGGGGCTCCAAGAGACCCAGTACTTC.

This clone was recorded a few times. This rearrangement joins TRBV19 to TRBJ2-7; TRBD1 matches at 10 bases. This CDR3 is built from 16 residues. Germline trimming cut 1 base from V and 3 bases from J; bases unmatched to any gene: 6. Germline-derived CDR1 and CDR2 are LNHDA and SQIVND (reference sequence). The CDR3 coding sequence is TGTGCCAGTAGTATAGGGGCGGGACAGGGGCTCTACGAGCAGTACTTC. The encoded protein is CASSIGAGQGLYEQYF.

V gene TRBV10-3 combines with J gene TRBJ2-7, with 9 bases fitting TRBD1. CDR3 length: 14 residues. Germline values: CDR1 ENHRY, CDR2 SYGVKD. Germline trimming cut 0 bases from V and 3 bases from J; bases unmatched to any gene: 0. Written as DNA, the CDR3 is TGTGCCATCAGTGAGTCGGACAGGGGCTACGAGCAGTACTTC. Translated, it gives CAISESDRGYEQYF.

The rearrangement links TRBV9 to TRBJ1-5; TRBD1 agrees at 10 bases. Germline trimming cut 0 bases from V and 6 bases from J; bases unmatched to any gene: 3. The CDR3 is 15 amino acids. CDR1 SGDLS and CDR2 YYNGEE come from the germline V gene. As DNA, the CDR3 is TGTGCCAGCAGCGTAGGGACAGGGGGGGGTCAGCCCCAGCATTTT. Protein sequence: CASSVGTGGGQPQHF.

The V gene is TRBV29-1, the J gene TRBJ1-1; the D gene is possibly TRBD1 (6 bases). Trimming took 4 bases from V and 4 from J, leaving 22 bases between them. The germline V gene has CDR1 SQVTM and CDR2 ANQGSEA. The CDR3 extends over 16 amino acids. CDR3 in DNA: TGCAGCGTTGTTCGCGGGCAGGGGATGTGGGGCACTGAAGCTTTCTTT. This gives the protein CSVVRGQGMWGTEAFF. The variable domain in full, with the rest retrieved from reference TRBV29-1 and TRBJ1-1, is SAVISQKPSRDICQRGTSLTIQCQVDSQVTMMFWYRQQPGQSLTLIATANQGSEATYESGFVIDKFPISRPNLTFSTLTVSNMSPEDSSIYLCSVVRGQGMWGTEAFFGQGTRLTVV.

The V and J genes are TRBV7-3 and TRBJ1-1; D remains ambiguous. The CDR3 has 13 residues. V was cut by 2 bases and J by 9 bases, with 13 bases left in between. Germline CDR1 and CDR2: SGHTA and FQGTGA. This CDR3 is CASSLGVREKAFF. CDR3 bases: TGTGCCAGCAGCTTAGGAGTCCGGGAGAAAGCTTTCTTT.

The rearrangement joins TRBV19 to TRBJ2-3; 10 nucleotides agree with TRBD2. Germline CDR1 LNHDA, CDR2 SQIVND (reference sequence). There are 19 residues in the CDR3. V lost 6 bases to trimming and J lost 0 bases; unmatched junction nucleotides: 15. In DNA form, the CDR3 reads TGTGCCAGTAGGGGATCTAGCGGGGGAGCTATTACTAGCACAGATACGCAGTATTTT. It encodes CASRGSSGGAITSTDTQYF.

This chain links TRBV9 with TRBJ2-3, with 8 bases fitting TRBD1. Germline CDR1 is SGDLS and CDR2 is YYNGEE. V lost 2 bases and J lost 2; bases outside the gene matches: 13. The CDR3 sequence is 18 residues long. The CDR3 sequence is CASSVPLTGVRATDTQYF. As DNA, the CDR3 is TGTGCCAGCAGCGTCCCATTGACAGGGGTCAGGGCCACAGATACGCAGTATTTT.

The chain links TRBV2 to TRBJ1-5; the match to TRBD1 covers 7 bases. The CDR3 contains 15 residues. V was pared by 3 bases and J by 2 bases, with 4 bases of the junction left unmatched. CDR1 SNHLY and CDR2 FYNNEI come from the germline V gene. Here the CDR3 DNA reads TGTGCCAGCAGTGAGGAAGGGACAGGCAATCAGCCCCAGCATTTT. Translation gives CASSEEGTGNQPQHF. Combining the CDR3 with reference TRBV2 and TRBJ1-5 gives the whole variable domain EPEVTQTPSHQVTQMGQEVILRCVPISNHLYFYWYRQILGQKVEFLVSFYNNEISEKSEIFDDQFSVERPDGSNFTLKIRSTKLEDSAMYFCASSEEGTGNQPQHFGDGTRLSIL.